This T cell receptor (beta chain) appears in the sequencing data of a study of shared clonotypes between healthy human individuals. Findings and limits, study-wide: Sampling covered nothing but blood. Tissue TCR repertoires likely differ from those found in blood. Among donors, clonotype sharing was expected to be affected by sequencing depth.

Each sample came from a Caucasian adult donor living in Nashville, Tennessee. Subsets obtained from CD4+ cells comprised CD45RA+ naive and CD45RA-negative memory cells. To note about this clone: The antigen remains unidentified.

The CDR3 is 13 residues long. Here immunoSEQ multiplex PCR was the method, and the copy in TCRdb shows in-frame clones only, minus some. The data contain a few million clones, over 85% of them seen just once; the ten biggest clones take up under 0.45%. Sequenced input: naive CD4+ T cells from PBMCs. The subset is: CD45RA+ positively selected. The chain has TRBV21-1 and TRBJ1-1. TRBV21-1 is given as a pseudogene. This clonotype was sampled from a man aged 18-30 years in good health. Some clones in this sample may be carry-over from other donors' samples. Here the CDR3 reads CASSGTILPEAFF. CDR3 nucleotides: TGTGCCAGCAGCGGGACCATCCTACCTGAAGCTTTCTTT.